The clone carrying this TCR beta chain was counted a few times. These data are taken from a study of T cells after yellow fever vaccination. 5'RACE template switching added a universal primer site and UMIs to TCR cDNA. TCRdb re-called the 5' RACE reads with MiXCR, one entry per CDR3 protein. The sample consists of some 96,000 distinct CDR3 sequences, 8% to 10% of them appearing once. Study results and caveats: Among all clonotypes, a small share was observed in both CD4 and CD8 compartments. Repertoires obtained by FACS sorting could include abundant clonotypes that entered as contaminants from the bulk population.

This sample comprised CD8+ T cells not binding an NS4B(214-222) dextramer, sorted from PBMCs, obtained around 14 days after the first yellow fever vaccination. The clonotype originates from a man younger than 35 who received the YFV17D yellow fever vaccine.

The CDR3: CASSQVGGLGADTQYF. The CDR3 nucleotides are TGTGCCAGCAGCCAAGTTGGGGGTCTGGGTGCAGATACGCAGTATTTT. The chain couples TRBV3-1 to TRBJ2-3, with D tentatively TRBD1 or TRBD2 (5 bases each). Trimming shortened V by 1 base and J by 4 bases, and 15 bases separated the two germline ends. Germline V gene lookup returns CDR1 LGHDT and CDR2 YNNKEL (reference sequence). CDR3 length equals 16 residues.